These 21 T cell receptor beta chains originate from one sample sequenced in a study of cytomegalovirus exposure and HLA in healthy donors. With 60 Vbeta and 13 Jbeta primers, the PCR was carried out. Repertoires were generated with immunoSEQ multiplex PCR, while TCRdb's copy carries only in-frame clones and drops some. The repertoire holds 150,000 to 200,000 clones, with about 80% as singletons. The sample taken for sequencing was PBMCs. The source is a woman in her 30s in good health and CMV-seronegative.

This clone has a handful of counts. The CDR3 DNA reads as TGTGCCAGCAGTTTGGACAGGGTACGCAATGAGCAGTTCTTC. As protein: CASSLDRVRNEQFF. The chain carries TRBV6-5 and TRBJ2-1, with TRBD1 matching over 8 bases. Germline loops: CDR1 MNHEY, CDR2 SVGAGI. The CDR3 is 14 amino acids. The ends lost 4 bases at V and 6 bases at J; junction bases unmatched: 5.

This rearrangement joins TRBV4-2 to TRBJ2-5, with 8 bases aligning to TRBD2. CDR3 size: 18 residues. CDR1 and CDR2 (germline): LGHNA, YNFKEQ. The ends lost 7 bases at V and 1 base at J; junction bases unmatched: 17. The DNA of the CDR3 is TGTGCCAGCAACCCCTGGAGTGGTAGCGGGGTTCTCCAAGAGACCCAGTACTTC. It encodes CASNPWSGSGVLQETQYF.

Only a few counts were recorded for this clone. The chain has TRBV7-9 and TRBJ2-7, with D possibly being TRBD2 (6 bases). CDR1 is SEHNR, CDR2 FQNEAQ, per germline (reference sequence). With 2 bases removed from V and 5 bases from J, the gap between germline ends came to 10 bases. This CDR3 has 13 amino acids. The CDR3, as DNA: TGTGCCAGCAGCTTAAGAGGAGGGGACGAGCAGTACTTC. As protein: CASSLRGGDEQYF.

In nucleotides, the CDR3 is TGTGCTAGTGAGCGTGGGAGTAACGAGCAGTACTTC. Its protein is CASERGSNEQYF. This chain connects TRBV12-5 to TRBJ2-7, with a possible D match to TRBD2 (5 bases). Germline CDR1 is LGHNT and CDR2 is FRNRAP. This CDR3 contains 12 residues. Trimming stripped 7 bases from V and 5 bases from J, with 12 bases between.

This clone was detected only a few times. V is TRBV2 and J is TRBJ1-2, with 7 bases fitting TRBD1. The germline gives CDR1 SNHLY, CDR2 FYNNEI. J lost 8 bases, V lost 6 bases, and 6 bases had no gene match. The CDR3 extends over 12 amino acids. This chain's CDR3 is CASRRGQGGYTF. CDR3 coding DNA: TGTGCCAGCAGAAGGGGGCAGGGAGGCTACACCTTC.

V gene TRBV7-7 combines with J gene TRBJ2-1, with D perhaps matching TRBD2 (6 bases). Germline V gives CDR1 SSHAT, CDR2 FNYEAQ (reference sequence). The ends were cut back, 5 bases at V and 5 bases at J, with 19 bases in the middle. This CDR3 region has 16 residues. CDR3 protein: CASSRLRGTGDNEQFF. In DNA form, the CDR3 reads TGTGCCAGCAGCAGACTTCGAGGGACGGGAGACAATGAGCAGTTCTTC.

The rearrangement joins TRBV30 to TRBJ1-6; the D gene is possibly TRBD1 (5 bases). Germline V gene sequence: CDR1 GTSNPN, CDR2 SVGIG (reference sequence). The CDR3 sequence is 14 residues long. Trimming removed 5 bases at V and 7 bases at J, with 15 bases between. CDR3 coding DNA: TGTGCCTGGGCTTTAGTCGGGGGAAATTCACCCCTCCACTTT. This sequence encodes CAWALVGGNSPLHF.

The chain carries TRBV27 and TRBJ2-3; no clear D gene. The V and J ends lost 3 bases and 4 bases respectively, with 8 bases between them. The germline V gene has CDR1 MNHEY and CDR2 SMNVEV (reference sequence). This CDR3 spans 13 amino acids. The CDR3 DNA reads as TGTGCCAGCAGTTTTTCTGGCCCAGATACGCAGTATTTT. Translation gives CASSFSGPDTQYF.

To note about this clone: A read error may produce the germline difference seen at one junction end. V and J are TRBV7-7 and TRBJ2-5; 14 bases align to TRBD2. The CDR3 has 18 amino acids. The V gene's germline CDR1 is SSHAT and CDR2 FNYEAQ (reference sequence). CDR3 protein: CASSLPRTSGGHQETQYF. The DNA for the CDR3 is TGTGCTAGCAGCTTACCCCGGACTAGCGGGGGGCACCAAGAGACCCAGTACTTC.

The genes are TRBV5-1 and TRBJ1-1; D might be TRBD1 (6 bases). The V gene's germline CDR1 is SGHRS and CDR2 YFSETQ. The V end was cut by 3 bases, the J end by 2 bases, with 14 bases between. The CDR3 has 15 residues. The CDR3 nucleotides read TGCGCCAGCAGCTCACAGGGTGGGGGTAACACTGAAGCTTTCTTT. Its translation: CASSSQGGGNTEAFF.

This clone was counted only a few times. This sequence joins TRBV5-1 and TRBJ1-3; no firm D call. CDR1 SGHRS and CDR2 YFSETQ come from the germline V gene. Trimming removed 0 bases from V and 0 bases from J, with 4 bases in between. CDR3 length equals 14 residues. In DNA form, the CDR3 reads TGCGCCAGCAGCTTGGATCTCTCTGGAAACACCATATATTTT. Protein product: CASSLDLSGNTIYF. The complete variable domain, with remaining parts taken from reference TRBV5-1 and TRBJ1-3, reads KAGVTQTPRYLIKTRGQQVTLSCSPISGHRSVSWYQQTPGQGLQFLFEYFSETQRNKGNFPGRFSGRQFSNSRSEMNVSTLELGDSALYLCASSLDLSGNTIYFGEGSWLTVV.

The rearrangement uses TRBV6-7 and TRBJ2-7; 7 nucleotides agree with TRBD2. TRBV6-7 is given ORF status, its function remaining uncertain. CDR3 size: 16 residues. Trimming cost V 0 bases and J 6 bases; bases outside gene matches: 11. The CDR3 region is CASSYSPSGGNGEQYF. For the CDR3, the DNA is TGTGCCAGCAGTTACTCCCCCTCGGGGGGAAATGGCGAGCAGTACTTC.

This chain connects TRBV7-6 to TRBJ1-4, with D possibly matching TRBD1 (5 bases). The CDR3 runs to 15 residues. The V gene lost 5 bases and the J gene lost 3 bases, with 13 bases spanning the gap. Germline-derived CDR1 and CDR2 are SGHVS and FNYEAQ. CDR3 sequence (DNA): TGTGCCAGCAGCCACAGACAGCTTTCTAATGAAAAACTGTTTTTT. It yields the protein CASSHRQLSNEKLFF.

The sample holds one count of this clone. The rearrangement joins TRBV4-2 to TRBJ2-1, with 8 bases fitting TRBD2. The length of the CDR3 is 16 residues. V lost 0 bases and J lost 15; bases outside the gene matches: 16. Germline CDR1 LGHNA, CDR2 YNFKEQ. The CDR3 region has the DNA TGTGCCAGCAGCCAAGATCCGGGACTAGGTCTGGTGGTATTGTTCTTC. Amino acid sequence: CASSQDPGLGLVVLFF.

V gene TRBV27 combines with J gene TRBJ1-2; no clear D gene. The CDR3 has 14 amino acids. V gave up 5 bases and J gave up 4 bases, with 14 bases separating them. Germline CDR1 is MNHEY and CDR2 is SMNVEV (reference sequence). Here the CDR3 reads CASSPRSPRYGYTF. The CDR3, as DNA: TGTGCCAGCAGTCCCCGGTCTCCCCGCTATGGCTACACCTTC.

To note about this clone: Other DNA sequences from this sample encode an identical CDR3 as well. The chain carries TRBV5-1 and TRBJ2-7; 10 bases agree with TRBD1. Germline assignment: CDR1 SGHRS and CDR2 YFSETQ. After removal of 0 bases from V and 4 bases from J, the junction contained 1 base not matched to a gene. The CDR3 is 14 amino acids. The CDR3 loop reads CASSLGQGAYEQYF. The DNA for the CDR3 is TGCGCCAGCAGCTTGGGACAGGGGGCTTACGAGCAGTACTTC.

The table lists this clone with a few counts. The J gene is TRBJ2-5, the V gene TRBV15; 9 bases line up with TRBD2. Germline V gene lookup returns CDR1 LNHNV and CDR2 YYDKDF (reference sequence). CDR3 length: 18 residues. V trimming: 5 bases; J trimming: 1 base; junction bases outside the gene matches: 14. DNA for the CDR3: TGTGCCACCAGCGGGCCGATTATTGGCGGGGGGGTCCAAGAGACCCAGTACTTC. Translation: CATSGPIIGGGVQETQYF.

The genes are TRBV5-1 and TRBJ2-7; D perhaps matches TRBD2 (5 bases). Trimming pared 0 bases from V and 5 bases from J, leaving 9 bases between. There are 13 residues in the CDR3. Germline V CDR1 and CDR2: SGHRS, YFSETQ. The CDR3 region has the DNA TGCGCCAGCAGCTTGGGCGGGCTCGACGAGCAGTACTTC. This encodes CASSLGGLDEQYF. The variable domain in full, completed from reference TRBV5-1 and TRBJ2-7, reads KAGVTQTPRYLIKTRGQQVTLSCSPISGHRSVSWYQQTPGQGLQFLFEYFSETQRNKGNFPGRFSGRQFSNSRSEMNVSTLELGDSALYLCASSLGGLDEQYFGPGTRLTVT.

This rearrangement joins TRBV19 to TRBJ1-2; possible D gene TRBD1, 5 bases. This CDR3 contains 14 residues. CDR1 is LNHDA, CDR2 SQIVND, per germline (reference sequence). Trimming pared 3 bases from V and 6 bases from J, leaving 14 bases between. The CDR3: CASSITSGVDGYTF. The CDR3, as DNA: TGTGCCAGTAGTATCACATCGGGGGTTGATGGCTACACCTTC. Variable domain in full (rest from reference TRBV19 and TRBJ1-2): DGGITQSPKYLFRKEGQNVTLSCEQNLNHDAMYWYRQDPGQGLRLIYYSQIVNDFQKGDIAEGYSVSREKKESFPLTVTSAQKNPTAFYLCASSITSGVDGYTFGSGTRLTVV.

The gene calls are TRBV5-6 and TRBJ2-2, with D tentatively TRBD1 (5 bases). The CDR3 contains 15 residues. Trimming took off 4 bases at V and 6 bases at J, with 16 bases between the two ends. The germline gives CDR1 SGHDT, CDR2 YYEEEE. For the CDR3, the DNA is TGTGCCAGCAGCCTCCCCCAGGGTCGGGCCGGGGAGCTGTTTTTT. It codes for CASSLPQGRAGELFF.

The V and J genes are TRBV6-4 and TRBJ2-2, with 8 bases fitting TRBD1. The germline V gene has CDR1 MRHNA and CDR2 SNTAGT. The CDR3 extends over 18 amino acids. J lost 0 bases, V lost 4 bases, and 10 bases had no gene match. For the CDR3, the DNA is TGTGCCAGCAGTGCTAGACCCAGACAGGGGCCGAACACCGGGGAGCTGTTTTTT. Protein product: CASSARPRQGPNTGELFF.